Given below is one T cell receptor beta chain in context. The table came from immunoSEQ multiplex PCR; TCRdb's copy has only in-frame clones and leaves some out. This table holds approximately 240,000 clones, approximately 80% found once. This specimen comes from a study of blood T cell repertoires in COVID-19. Germline CDR1 and CDR2: LNHDA and SQIVND (reference sequence). The CDR3 totals 13 residues. V was clipped by 6 bases and J by 3 bases; unmatched bases: 2. This chain uses TRBV19 with TRBJ2-5; 9 bases line up with TRBD1. The sample was peripheral blood. This TCR was sampled from a woman aged 40 to 55 who had recovered from COVID-19. This CDR3 is CASRRDREETQYF. For the CDR3, the DNA is TGTGCCAGTAGAAGGGACAGGGAAGAGACCCAGTACTTC.